Given below is one TCR beta chain in context. The sample belongs to a study of blood T cell repertoires in COVID-19. Across the whole study: T cells, B-cell-depleted T cells, or PBMCs supplied cDNA or gDNA.

Seattle researchers signed up patients amid active infection and tracked them longitudinally. Study processing details: The assay estimated nucleated cells by amplifying reference gene primers. Data came from immunoSEQ multiplex PCR; TCRdb stores just in-frame clones and leaves some out. V, J and clone size are taken as reported in that table, and D and trimming were inferred from the DNA itself. This table holds around 53,000 clones, around nine tenths found once. Material for sequencing was peripheral blood. The TCR originated in a woman in her sixties or seventies with COVID-19, enrolled during active disease.

The CDR3 protein is CASSVLQGRGTDTQYF. The CDR3 bases are TGTGCCAGCAGCGTCCTTCAGGGGCGCGGGACAGATACGCAGTATTTT. This chain joins TRBV9 and TRBJ2-3; tentatively, D is TRBD1 (6 bases). The CDR3 totals 16 residues. The V gene lost 2 bases and the J gene lost 3 bases, with 16 bases spanning the gap. Germline CDR1 and CDR2: SGDLS and YYNGEE.